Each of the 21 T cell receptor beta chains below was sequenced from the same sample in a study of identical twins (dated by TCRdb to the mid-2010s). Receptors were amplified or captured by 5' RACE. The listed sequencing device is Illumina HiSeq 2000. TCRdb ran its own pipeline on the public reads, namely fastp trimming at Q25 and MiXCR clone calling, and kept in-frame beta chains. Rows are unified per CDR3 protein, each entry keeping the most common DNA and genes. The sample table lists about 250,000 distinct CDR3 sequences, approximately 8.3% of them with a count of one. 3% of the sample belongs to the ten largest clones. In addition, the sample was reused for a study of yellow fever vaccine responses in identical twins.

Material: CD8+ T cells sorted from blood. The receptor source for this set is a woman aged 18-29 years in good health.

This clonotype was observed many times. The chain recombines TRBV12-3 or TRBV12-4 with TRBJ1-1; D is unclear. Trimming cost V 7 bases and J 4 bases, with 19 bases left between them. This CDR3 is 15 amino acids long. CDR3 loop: CASTPPQVGLTEAFF. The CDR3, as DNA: TGTGCCAGCACCCCACCGCAGGTAGGACTCACTGAAGCTTTCTTT.

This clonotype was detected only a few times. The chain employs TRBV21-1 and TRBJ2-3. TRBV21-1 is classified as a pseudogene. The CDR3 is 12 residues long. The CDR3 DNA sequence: TGTGCCAGCAGCAAAGCCACAGATACGCAGTATTTT. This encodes CASSKATDTQYF.

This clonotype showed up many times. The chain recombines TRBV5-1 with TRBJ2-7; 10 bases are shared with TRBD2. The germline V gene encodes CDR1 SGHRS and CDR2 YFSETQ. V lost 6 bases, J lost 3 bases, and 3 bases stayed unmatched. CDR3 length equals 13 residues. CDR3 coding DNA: TGCGCCAGCACCGGGACTAGCGACTACGAGCAGTACTTC. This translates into CASTGTSDYEQYF. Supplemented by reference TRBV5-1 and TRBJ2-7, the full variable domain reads KAGVTQTPRYLIKTRGQQVTLSCSPISGHRSVSWYQQTPGQGLQFLFEYFSETQRNKGNFPGRFSGRQFSNSRSEMNVSTLELGDSALYLCASTGTSDYEQYFGPGTRLTVT.

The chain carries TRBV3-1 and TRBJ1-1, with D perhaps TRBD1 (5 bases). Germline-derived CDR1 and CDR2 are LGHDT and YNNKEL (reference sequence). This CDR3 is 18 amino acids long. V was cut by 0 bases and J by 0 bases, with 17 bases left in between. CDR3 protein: CASSQEGSGLGVNTEAFF. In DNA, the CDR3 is TGTGCCAGCAGCCAAGAAGGGTCGGGCTTGGGGGTGAACACTGAAGCTTTCTTT. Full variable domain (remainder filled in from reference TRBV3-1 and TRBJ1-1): DTAVSQTPKYLVTQMGNDKSIKCEQNLGHDTMYWYKQDSKKFLKIMFSYNNKELIINETVPNRFSPKSPDKAHLNLHINSLELGDSAVYFCASSQEGSGLGVNTEAFFGQGTRLTVV.

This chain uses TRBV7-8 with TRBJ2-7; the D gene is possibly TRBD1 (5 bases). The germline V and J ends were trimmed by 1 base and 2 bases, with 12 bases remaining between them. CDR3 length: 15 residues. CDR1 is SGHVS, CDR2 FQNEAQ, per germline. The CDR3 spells CASSLGTWNAYEQYF. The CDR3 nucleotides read TGTGCCAGCAGCTTAGGGACATGGAATGCCTACGAGCAGTACTTC. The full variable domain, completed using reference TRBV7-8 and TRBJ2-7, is GAGVSQSPRYKVAKRGQDVALRCDPISGHVSLFWYQQALGQGPEFLTYFQNEAQLDKSGLPSDRFFAERPEGSVSTLKIQRTQQEDSAVYLCASSLGTWNAYEQYFGPGTRLTVT.

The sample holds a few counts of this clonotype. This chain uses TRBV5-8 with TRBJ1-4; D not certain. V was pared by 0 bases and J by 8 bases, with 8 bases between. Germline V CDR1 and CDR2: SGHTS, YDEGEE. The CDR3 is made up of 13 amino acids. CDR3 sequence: CASSLEAGEKLFF. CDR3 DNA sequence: TGTGCCAGCAGCTTGGAGGCGGGGGAAAAACTGTTTTTT.

The CDR3 loop reads CSAVSSGALGLYEQYF. CDR3 DNA sequence: TGCAGTGCTGTCAGCTCAGGGGCTCTGGGACTCTACGAGCAGTACTTC. The J gene is TRBJ2-7, the V gene TRBV20-1; D is perhaps TRBD1 or TRBD2 (6 bases each). Germline V gives CDR1 DFQATT, CDR2 SNEGSKA (reference sequence). Trimming removed 5 bases from V and 3 bases from J, with 23 bases in between. This CDR3 spans 16 amino acids.

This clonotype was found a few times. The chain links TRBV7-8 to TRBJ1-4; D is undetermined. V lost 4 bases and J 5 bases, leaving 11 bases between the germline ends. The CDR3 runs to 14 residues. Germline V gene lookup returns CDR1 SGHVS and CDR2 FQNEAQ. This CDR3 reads CASSSEQLNEKLFF. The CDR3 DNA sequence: TGTGCCAGCAGCTCCGAACAGCTCAATGAAAAACTGTTTTTT.

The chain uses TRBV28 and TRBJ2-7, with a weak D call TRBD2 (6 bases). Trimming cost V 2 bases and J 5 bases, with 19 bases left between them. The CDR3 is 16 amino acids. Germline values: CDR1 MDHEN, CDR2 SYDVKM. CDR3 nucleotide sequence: TGTGCCAGCAGTTTACCGGAGCGGGCCCCCCGACACGAGCAGTACTTC. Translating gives CASSLPERAPRHEQYF.

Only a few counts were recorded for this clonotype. The CDR3 coding sequence is TGTGCCAGCAGCCAAGAAAGGCCTCGACTAGCGGGAGGGTACGAGCAGTACTTC. This encodes CASSQERPRLAGGYEQYF. The gene calls are TRBV3-1 and TRBJ2-7; 14 bases match TRBD2. Germline V gene lookup returns CDR1 LGHDT and CDR2 YNNKEL (reference sequence). V shed 0 bases and J 4 bases; nucleotides not matched to a gene: 8. The CDR3 runs 18 residues.

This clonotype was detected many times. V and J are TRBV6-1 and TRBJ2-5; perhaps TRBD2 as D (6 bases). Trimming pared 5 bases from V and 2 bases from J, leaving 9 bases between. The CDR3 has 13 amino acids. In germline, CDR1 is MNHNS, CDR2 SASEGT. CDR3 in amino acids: CASSPGGQETQYF. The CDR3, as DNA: TGTGCCAGCAGTCCCGGGGGACAAGAGACCCAGTACTTC.

CDR3 sequence reads: CASSVGSHQPQHF. The CDR3 coding sequence is TGTGCCAGCAGCGTAGGAAGTCATCAGCCCCAGCATTTT. The chain links TRBV9 to TRBJ1-5; the D is unclear. CDR3 length: 13 amino acids. Trimming pared 0 bases from V and 5 bases from J, leaving 6 bases between. Germline V lookup: CDR1 SGDLS, CDR2 YYNGEE.

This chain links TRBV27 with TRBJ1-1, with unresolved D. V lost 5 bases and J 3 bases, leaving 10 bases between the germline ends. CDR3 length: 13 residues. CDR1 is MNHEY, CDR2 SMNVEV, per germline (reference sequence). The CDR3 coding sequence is TGTGCCAGCAGTCCCGGGCTGTACACTGAAGCTTTCTTT. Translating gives CASSPGLYTEAFF.

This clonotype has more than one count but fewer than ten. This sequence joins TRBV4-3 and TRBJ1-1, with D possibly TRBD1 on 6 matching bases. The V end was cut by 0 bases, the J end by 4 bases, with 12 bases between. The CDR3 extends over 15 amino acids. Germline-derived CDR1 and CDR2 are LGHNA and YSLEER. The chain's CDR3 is CASSQDFRGLTEAFF. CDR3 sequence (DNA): TGCGCCAGCAGCCAAGATTTCAGGGGTCTCACTGAAGCTTTCTTT.

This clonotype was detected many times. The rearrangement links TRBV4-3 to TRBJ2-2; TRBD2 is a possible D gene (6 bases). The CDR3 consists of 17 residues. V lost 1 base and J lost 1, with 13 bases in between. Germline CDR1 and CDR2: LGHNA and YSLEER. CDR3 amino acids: CASSQVRRDLNTGELFF. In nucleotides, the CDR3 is TGCGCCAGCAGCCAAGTTCGCCGGGACTTGAACACCGGGGAGCTGTTTTTT.

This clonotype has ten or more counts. The CDR3 DNA is TGTGCCAGCAGTTTTGAGACGGCGGGGGCCTACGAGCAGTACTTC. Protein product: CASSFETAGAYEQYF. This chain connects TRBV27 to TRBJ2-7; 7 bases align to TRBD2. The germline gives CDR1 MNHEY, CDR2 SMNVEV (reference sequence). The CDR3 covers 15 residues. Trimming took 3 bases from V and 2 from J; bases not matched to a gene: 7.

The CDR3 DNA follows: TGTGCCAGCAAAGGCACTGACGATTATGAAAAACTGTTTTTT. Translated: CASKGTDDYEKLFF. The rearrangement uses TRBV7-9 and TRBJ1-4; D gene uncertain. The CDR3 sequence is 14 residues long. From germline, CDR1 is SEHNR and CDR2 FQNEAQ (reference sequence). V lost 7 bases and J lost 6, with 15 bases in between.

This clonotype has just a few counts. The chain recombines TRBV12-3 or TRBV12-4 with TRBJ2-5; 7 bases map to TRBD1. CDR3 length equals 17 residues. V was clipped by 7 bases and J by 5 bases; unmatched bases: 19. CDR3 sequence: CASTKRDSPVGYETQYF. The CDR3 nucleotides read TGTGCCAGCACAAAAAGGGACAGCCCAGTGGGGTATGAGACCCAGTACTTC.

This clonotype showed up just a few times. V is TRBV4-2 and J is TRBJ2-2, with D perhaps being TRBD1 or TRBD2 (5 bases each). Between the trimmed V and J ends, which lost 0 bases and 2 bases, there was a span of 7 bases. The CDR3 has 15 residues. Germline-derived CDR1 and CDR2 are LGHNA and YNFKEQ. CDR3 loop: CASSQDGTNTGELFF. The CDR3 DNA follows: TGTGCCAGCAGCCAAGATGGGACCAACACCGGGGAGCTGTTTTTT.

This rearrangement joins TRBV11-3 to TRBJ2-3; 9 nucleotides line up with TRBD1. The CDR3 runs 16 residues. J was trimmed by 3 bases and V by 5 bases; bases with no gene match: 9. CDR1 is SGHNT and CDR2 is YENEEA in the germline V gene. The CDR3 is CASSEITGQGTDTQYF. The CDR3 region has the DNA TGTGCCAGCAGCGAAATAACGGGACAGGGAACAGATACGCAGTATTTT.

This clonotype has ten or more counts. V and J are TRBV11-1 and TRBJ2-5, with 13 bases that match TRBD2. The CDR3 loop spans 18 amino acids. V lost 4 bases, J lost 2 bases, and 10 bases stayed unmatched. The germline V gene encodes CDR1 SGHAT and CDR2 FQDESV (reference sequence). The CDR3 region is CASSSRTSGRPEQETQYF. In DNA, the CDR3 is TGTGCCAGCAGCTCCCGGACTAGCGGGAGACCCGAACAAGAGACCCAGTACTTC.